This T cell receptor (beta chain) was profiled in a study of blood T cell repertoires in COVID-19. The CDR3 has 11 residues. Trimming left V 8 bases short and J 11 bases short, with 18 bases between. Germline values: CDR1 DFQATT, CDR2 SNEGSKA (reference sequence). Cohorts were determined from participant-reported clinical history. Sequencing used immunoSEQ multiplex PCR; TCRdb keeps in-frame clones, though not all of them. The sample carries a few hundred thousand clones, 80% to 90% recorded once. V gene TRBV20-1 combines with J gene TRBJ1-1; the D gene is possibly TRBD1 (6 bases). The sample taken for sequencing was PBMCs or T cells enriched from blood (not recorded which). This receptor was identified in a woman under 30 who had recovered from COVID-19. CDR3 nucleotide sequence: TGCAGTACCGTCGGGGGGCGACGGGCTTTCTTT. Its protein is CSTVGGRRAFF.